Each of the 25 T cell receptor delta chains below was sequenced from the same sample in a study of gamma-delta T cells after stem cell transplantation. TCRdb fed the RT-PCR reads into CATT to redo clone calling. The repertoire holds some 2,800 delta-chain clones, with approximately 2.9% as singletons. Sequenced sample: gamma-delta T cells. The source is a human donor. It is not recorded whose cells these are; they may come from a transplant donor.

This clone was seen a few times. This clone may be a read error of a much larger clone one base away. This sequence joins TRDV2 and TRDJ1; D might be TRDD2 or TRDD3, each matching 6 bases. CDR1 GEAIGNYY and CDR2 EKD come from the germline V gene. The CDR3 is made up of 18 amino acids. The CDR3 nucleotides read TGTGCCCGTGACAGGATTCCTTCCCCCGGGGATGACGGAGATAAACTCATCTTT. The encoded protein is CARDRIPSPGDDGDKLIF.

This clone is medium-sized. Other DNA variants within this sample encode the same CDR3. The chain has TRDV2 and TRDJ1; 12 nucleotides match TRDD3. CDR3 length: 19 amino acids. Losses at the gene ends were 3 bases for V and 0 bases for J; bases not matched to a gene: 13. Germline V gene sequence: CDR1 GEAIGNYY, CDR2 EKD. As DNA, the CDR3 is TGTGCCTGTGACCCTACTGGGGGATACCTCCTTCCGTACACCGATAAACTCATCTTT. Translated: CACDPTGGYLLPYTDKLIF.

On this clone itself: A read error likely explains why the TCRdb protein, taken from a much larger clone, differs from this DNA's translation at residue 18; the protein shown is translated from the DNA. V and J are TRDV2 and TRDJ1, with 9 bases matching TRDD3. From germline, CDR1 is GEAIGNYY and CDR2 EKD. There are 19 residues in the CDR3. CDR3 nucleotide sequence: TGTGCCTGTGACACCGTAAGGGGGATACTTTCAACTTGGGCCGATAAACTCACCTTT. It encodes CACDTVRGILSTWADKLTF.

This clone was counted only a few times. This DNA's translation differs at residue 15 from TCRdb's protein, which comes from a much larger clone; a read error is likely, and the protein shown is translated from the DNA. This sequence joins TRDV2 and TRDJ1; TRDD3 might be the D (6 bases). The CDR3 runs to 16 residues. Germline loops: CDR1 GEAIGNYY, CDR2 EKD. The CDR3 DNA reads as TGTGCCTGTGACTCCCTAAGTACTGGGAACACCGATAAACTCACCTTT. It codes for CACDSLSTGNTDKLTF.

This clone was counted between two and nine times. The protein recorded in TCRdb matches a much larger clone and deviates from this DNA's translation at residue 14, suggesting a read error; the protein here is obtained by translating the DNA. This chain's CDR3 is CACDAVRTGGYGWVDKLIF. CDR3 sequence (DNA): TGTGCCTGTGACGCGGTCCGTACTGGGGGATACGGTTGGGTCGATAAACTCATCTTT. The chain combines TRDV2 with TRDJ1; TRDD3 matches 13 bases. There are 19 residues in the CDR3. Germline lookup yields CDR1 GEAIGNYY and CDR2 EKD. The ends lost 3 bases at V and 4 bases at J; junction bases unmatched: 16.

For this clone: The TCRdb protein comes from a much larger clone and disagrees with this DNA's translation at residue 13, likely due to a read error; the protein given here is derived from the DNA. The chain employs TRDV2 and TRDJ1; 9 nucleotides align to TRDD2. J lost 0 bases, V lost 3 bases, and 16 bases had no gene match. The CDR3 is 19 residues long. Germline values: CDR1 GEAIGNYY, CDR2 EKD. DNA of the CDR3: TGTGCCTGTGACTCCCTTCCTACTGAACTGGGGTCCTACACCGATAAACTCATCTTT. Amino acids: CACDSLPTELGSYTDKLIF.

The table lists this clone with a few counts. Since a far larger clone is one base different, this is likely a read error. The chain employs TRDV2 and TRDJ1, with 9 bases matching TRDD3. This CDR3 spans 14 amino acids. CDR1 and CDR2 from the germline V gene are GEAIGNYY and EKD. The CDR3 bases are TGTGCCCGTGACGGACTGGGGGAGCTCGATAAACTCATCTTT. Amino acid sequence: CARDGLGELDKLIF.

This clone is labeled as medium-sized (0.01 to 0.1%). This chain joins TRDV2 and TRDJ1, with 8 bases that match TRDD3. V lost 3 bases and J lost 2; bases outside the gene matches: 7. Germline V CDR1 and CDR2: GEAIGNYY, EKD. CDR3 size: 15 residues. CDR3 DNA sequence: TGTGCCTGTGACCCACTGGGGGTGGATACCGATAAACTCATCTTT. This encodes CACDPLGVDTDKLIF.

Points on this clone: TCRdb shows a much larger clone's protein in place of this DNA's translation, and the two differ at residue 6, likely through a read error; the protein shown is translated from the DNA. The chain links TRDV2 to TRDJ1, with D unresolved. The V end lost 3 bases, the J end lost 2 bases, and 9 bases lay between the germline ends. This CDR3 region has 13 residues. Germline loops: CDR1 GEAIGNYY, CDR2 EKD. The CDR3 sequence is CACDGVRTDKLIF. Written as DNA, the CDR3 is TGTGCCTGTGACGGGGTACGAACCGATAAACTCATCTTT.

This clone ranks as medium-sized. The rearrangement joins TRDV2 to TRDJ1, with 10 bases lining up with TRDD3. V lost 0 bases and J lost 0; bases outside the gene matches: 15. This CDR3 comprises 20 residues. Germline V CDR1 and CDR2: GEAIGNYY, EKD. CDR3 bases: TGTGCCTGTGACACCGTGGCCCGTACTGGGGGATTCCCTCACACCGATAAACTCATCTTT. Residues: CACDTVARTGGFPHTDKLIF.

By sample share, this clone is medium-sized (0.01 to 0.1%). Other DNA sequences in the same sample also yield this CDR3. This sequence joins TRDV2 and TRDJ3; 11 bases are shared with TRDD3. V gave up 0 bases and J gave up 1 base; unmatched junction bases: 4. The germline V gene has CDR1 GEAIGNYY and CDR2 EKD. The CDR3 covers 19 residues. Here the CDR3 DNA reads TGTGCCTGTGACACCCTGCTGGGGGATACATCCTGGGACACCCGACAGATGTTTTTC. Residues: CACDTLLGDTSWDTRQMFF.

A note on this clone: TCRdb's listed protein matches a much larger clone and diverges from this DNA's translation at residue 4, likely through a read error; the protein shown comes from the DNA. The chain is built from TRDV2 and TRDJ1; 9 bases match TRDD3. From germline, CDR1 is GEAIGNYY and CDR2 EKD. Trimming at V came to 5 bases and at J to 1 base, leaving 16 bases not matched to a gene. CDR3 length equals 18 residues. The CDR3 DNA is TGTGCCTGTGGCATCTTAAGGGGATACGCAAGGTTCACCGATAAACTCATCTTT. It specifies CACGILRGYARFTDKLIF.

This clone was seen a handful of times. The mismatch at residue 9 between this DNA's translation and the TCRdb protein of a much larger clone likely reflects a read error; the protein shown is translated from the DNA. As DNA, the CDR3 is TGTGCCTGTGACTCGTTGGGGGAGCACACCGATAAACTCATCTTT. Translation gives CACDSLGEHTDKLIF. The rearrangement uses TRDV2 and TRDJ1; 7 bases fit TRDD3. V was pared by 3 bases and J by 0 bases, with 6 bases of the junction left unmatched. In germline, CDR1 is GEAIGNYY, CDR2 EKD. The CDR3 totals 15 residues.

With respect to this clone: The protein held in TCRdb is that of a much larger clone and does not match this DNA's translation at residue 9, likely because of a read error; the protein shown is translated from the DNA. The chain joins TRDV2 to TRDJ1; the D gene is possibly TRDD3 (5 bases). This CDR3 spans 15 amino acids. Looked up from germline, CDR1 is GEAIGNYY and CDR2 is EKD. Between the trimmed V and J ends, which lost 2 bases and 1 base, there was a span of 13 bases. The CDR3, as DNA: TGTGCCTGTGACAGCATTGGGGACCGCACCGATAAACTCATCTTT. Its translation is CACDSIGDRTDKLIF.

With regard to this clone: A much more abundant neighbour one base away suggests this may be a read error. The same CDR3 arises from other DNA sequences in this sample as well. The J gene is TRDJ1, the V gene TRDV2; weak D call: TRDD3 (6 bases). The V and J ends lost 1 base and 1 base respectively, with 21 bases between them. Germline V gene sequence: CDR1 GEAIGNYY, CDR2 EKD. This CDR3 is built from 18 residues. The CDR3 here is CACDTVLGDTRFTDKLIF. For the CDR3, the DNA is TGTGCCTGTGACACGGTACTGGGAGATACGCGTTTCACCGATAAACTCATCTTT.

In this sample, this clone is medium-sized. A much larger clone lies one base from this, so it may be a read error. V is TRDV2 and J is TRDJ3; possible D gene TRDD3, 5 bases. The CDR3 covers 16 residues. CDR1 and CDR2 (germline): GEAIGNYY, EKD. The CDR3: CACDSISSWDTRHMFF. In nucleotides, the CDR3 is TGTGCCTGTGACTCGATTAGCTCCTGGGACACCCGACATATGTTTTTC.

This clone turned up a few times. The protein that TCRdb holds for this DNA derives from a much larger clone and differs from the translated DNA at residue 9, which likely indicates a read error; the protein shown here is translated from the DNA. Here the CDR3 reads CACVGMGVGSGADKLIF. For the CDR3, the DNA is TGTGCCTGTGTAGGGATGGGTGTAGGCTCAGGCGCCGATAAACTCATCTTT. The chain employs TRDV2 and TRDJ1; D perhaps matches TRDD3 (5 bases). CDR3 length: 17 residues. V was clipped by 5 bases and J by 3 bases, with 24 bases between them. The germline CDR1 and CDR2 sequences are GEAIGNYY and EKD.

Worth noting for this clone: This DNA's translation and the protein TCRdb lists, from a much larger clone, do not match at residue 10, likely due to a read error; the protein shown is translated from the DNA. V is TRDV2 and J is TRDJ1; 8 bases agree with TRDD3. Germline CDR1 and CDR2: GEAIGNYY and EKD. The CDR3 covers 16 residues. J gave up 1 base and V 4 bases, and 10 bases lay outside the gene matches. CDR3 nucleotide sequence: TGTGCCTGTGAAAGGCTGGGGGACATGTGCACCGATAAACTCATCTTT. Translated, it gives CACERLGDMCTDKLIF.

To note about this clone: This may stem from a read error, because a much larger clone lies one nucleotide away. This chain joins TRDV2 and TRDJ1, with 13 positions matching TRDD3. The germline gives CDR1 GEAIGNYY, CDR2 EKD. V was clipped by 5 bases and J by 1 base; unmatched bases: 27. This CDR3 is built from 23 residues. The CDR3 is CACAPIPLPTTGGYGPSTDKLIF. DNA of the CDR3: TGTGCCTGTGCCCCTATACCACTTCCTACAACTGGGGGATACGGGCCGTCCACCGATAAACTCATCTTT.

This clone was seen only a few times. This chain uses TRDV2 with TRDJ1, with 13 bases identical to TRDD3. Unmatched junction bases numbered 5, after V lost 3 bases and J lost 5 bases. The CDR3 spans 15 residues. Per germline, CDR1 GEAIGNYY and CDR2 EKD. The CDR3 is CACDYVLGDTDKLIF. The CDR3 DNA is TGTGCCTGTGACTACGTACTGGGGGATACGGATAAACTCATCTTT.

In its sample, this clone was seen a few times. This likely reflects a read error, since a far larger clone is one base away. The chain links TRDV2 to TRDJ1; 12 bases are a match to TRDD3. With V trimmed by 0 bases and J by 9 bases, 7 bases remained unmatched. Germline CDR1 reads GEAIGNYY; CDR2 reads EKD. The CDR3 covers 15 residues. CDR3 loop: CACDTVGAGGYELIF. The CDR3 region has the DNA TGTGCCTGTGACACCGTGGGGGCTGGGGGATACGAACTCATCTTT.

The chain joins TRDV2 to TRDJ1, with 12 bases identical to TRDD3. The CDR3 extends over 21 amino acids. V trimming: 3 bases; J trimming: 2 bases; junction bases outside the gene matches: 21. Germline loops: CDR1 GEAIGNYY, CDR2 EKD. CDR3 amino acids: CACDPLRSFTGGYLETDKLIF. CDR3 in DNA: TGTGCCTGTGACCCTCTCAGAAGCTTTACTGGGGGATACTTGGAAACCGATAAACTCATCTTT.

The sample holds a few counts of this clone. This DNA's translation and the protein TCRdb lists, from a much larger clone, do not match at residue 4, likely due to a read error; the protein shown is translated from the DNA. The chain uses TRDV2 and TRDJ1, with TRDD3 matching 12 bases. Per germline, CDR1 GEAIGNYY and CDR2 EKD. This CDR3 spans 20 amino acids. CDR3 region: CACGTGWGIRLRAITDKLIF. In DNA form, the CDR3 reads TGTGCCTGTGGCACCGGCTGGGGGATACGCTTACGAGCGATCACCGATAAACTCATCTTT.

Sample share makes this clone medium-sized. This chain uses TRDV2 with TRDJ3, with 9 bases identical to TRDD3. Per the germline V gene, CDR1 is GEAIGNYY and CDR2 is EKD. This CDR3 spans 18 amino acids. J gave up 0 bases and V 3 bases, and 5 bases lay outside the gene matches. The CDR3: CACDPTGGSSWDTRQMFF. CDR3 sequence (DNA): TGTGCCTGTGACCCGACTGGGGGAAGCTCCTGGGACACCCGACAGATGTTTTTC.

This clone ranks as medium-sized. This rearrangement joins TRDV2 to TRDJ1; D uncertain. The germline V gene has CDR1 GEAIGNYY and CDR2 EKD. CDR3 length: 15 residues. The ends were cut back, 0 bases at V and 3 bases at J, with 13 bases in the middle. The CDR3 nucleotides read TGTGCCTGTGACACCGTAGGTGATAATTCCGATAAACTCATCTTT. As protein: CACDTVGDNSDKLIF.